These T cell receptor beta chains were read from a single sample in a study of OX40 agonist ivuxolimab in advanced cancers. Libraries were prepared by immunoSEQ multiplex PCR; TCRdb keeps only in-frame clonotypes and omits some of them. This sample has over 60,000 clones, with approximately 82% found just once. The sample was CD4+ or CD8+ T cells sorted from blood, taken in a trial of the OX40 agonist ivuxolimab. Receptor source: an adult with an advanced solid tumor such as melanoma, head and neck, liver or kidney cancer. Each CDR3 is given with its conserved first and last residue. The order of the fields is J gene, D gene, clone size, V gene, CDR3 DNA, CDR3 protein. D genes are given only for firm matches. The size entry is marked missing in some rows and otherwise reads once, few, many or a size class.

>TRBJ1-2|NA|NA|TRBV19
TGTGCCAGTAGGAGGGGAAGGGACTATGGCTACACCTTC
CASRRGRDYGYTF
>TRBJ2-2|NA|few|TRBV5-1
TGCGCCAGCAGCTTGTTCGGCAGGGGGGCCACCGGGGAGCTGTTTTTT
CASSLFGRGATGELFF
>TRBJ1-5|NA|NA|TRBV12-5
TGTGCTAGTGGTTTGGTTGCTAGCAATCAGCCCCAGCATTTT
CASGLVASNQPQHF
>TRBJ1-1|TRBD1|NA|TRBV5-1
TGCGCCAGCAGTATGACAGGGGATACTGAAGCTTTCTTT
CASSMTGDTEAFF
>TRBJ2-3|NA|NA|TRBV7-3
TGTGCCAGCAGCTTAGGGGGTCTACCCACAGATACGCAGTATTTT
CASSLGGLPTDTQYF
>TRBJ2-5|TRBD1|NA|TRBV7-2
TGTGCCAGCAGCCTAGACGGCAGGGGGCCAGAGACCCAGTACTTC
CASSLDGRGPETQYF
>TRBJ1-1|NA|NA|TRBV9
TGTGCCAGCGGAGAAAGGCTCGAGGGGACTGAAGCTTTCTTT
CASGERLEGTEAFF
>TRBJ2-2|NA|NA|TRBV7-3
TGTGCCAGCAGCTTATTTGGGGGTCCTAGCACCGGGGAGCTGTTTTTT
CASSLFGGPSTGELFF
>TRBJ1-3|TRBD1|NA|TRBV27
TGTGCCAGCAGTCCGTGGGACAGACCAAACACCATATATTTT
CASSPWDRPNTIYF
>TRBJ2-1|NA|NA|TRBV28
TGTGCCAGCAGTTTTTCCGGGACTTCCTCCAATGAGCAGTTCTTC
CASSFSGTSSNEQFF
>TRBJ1-2|NA|NA|TRBV6-5
TGTGCCAGCAGTTCCCTGGGAGGAAACTATGGCTACACCTTC
CASSSLGGNYGYTF
>TRBJ2-3|TRBD2|NA|TRBV5-1
TGCGCCAGCAGCCCAGGGACTAGCGAGAGCACAGATACGCAGTATTTT
CASSPGTSESTDTQYF
>TRBJ1-5|NA|NA|TRBV7-8
TGTGCCAGCAGCTCCAACAGGGTTCGGGGACAGCCCCAGCATTTT
CASSSNRVRGQPQHF
>TRBJ2-1|NA|NA|TRBV2
TGTGCCAGCACTAAGGGACGAAGGGATGAGCAGTTCTTC
CASTKGRRDEQFF
>TRBJ1-4|TRBD1|NA|TRBV7-2
TGTGCCAGCAGGTCCTCTGGGACAGGGGAAGAAAAACTGTTTTTT
CASRSSGTGEEKLFF
>TRBJ2-1|NA|NA|TRBV2
TGTGCCAGCAGGATCGGACTCAACAATGAGCAGTTCTTC
CASRIGLNNEQFF
>TRBJ1-2|NA|NA|TRBV19
TGTGCCAGTAGTATAGGGACGGCGAACTATGGCTACACCTTC
CASSIGTANYGYTF
>TRBJ2-5|NA|NA|TRBV7-9
TGTGCCAGCAGCTTAGGGGGGTTAGGAGAGACCCAGTACTTC
CASSLGGLGETQYF
>TRBJ1-2|NA|NA|TRBV2
TGTGCCAGCGGAGCTGGAGGGGTTAACTATGGCTACACCTTC
CASGAGGVNYGYTF
>TRBJ2-5|NA|NA|TRBV6-5
TGTGCCAGCAGGTCAAACGGAGGGACGGAGACCCAGTACTTC
CASRSNGGTETQYF
>TRBJ1-4|NA|NA|TRBV5-1
TGCGCCAGCAGCTTGGGGGGGTTTGGTAATGAAAAACTGTTTTTT
CASSLGGFGNEKLFF
>TRBJ1-2|NA|NA|TRBV5-6
TGTGCCAGCAGCTTGATAGGGGGATCGTATGGCTACACCTTC
CASSLIGGSYGYTF
>TRBJ2-3|NA|NA|TRBV28
TGTGCCAGCTCAGTAGCGTGGCGGGCGGATACGCAGTATTTT
CASSVAWRADTQYF
>TRBJ1-3|TRBD1|NA|TRBV18
TGTGCCAGCTCACCGTCGAGACAGGGGACTGGAAACACCATATATTTT
CASSPSRQGTGNTIYF
>TRBJ2-7|NA|NA|TRBV18
TGTGCCAGCTCCACGCGGGGCAGGGGCGAGCTGAGCTCCTACGAGCAGTACTTC
CASSTRGRGELSSYEQYF
>TRBJ2-1|NA|NA|TRBV27
TGTGCCAGCAGTCTGGTAACCCCGGGACACCACAGCTCCTACAATGAGCAGTTCTTC
CASSLVTPGHHSSYNEQFF
>TRBJ2-1|NA|NA|TRBV28
TGTGCCAGCAGTGTGAGTGGGAATGAGCAGTTCTTC
CASSVSGNEQFF
>TRBJ1-1|TRBD1|NA|TRBV6-1
TGTGCCAGCACCGCAGGGGGCCTTGAAGCTTTCTTT
CASTAGGLEAFF
>TRBJ2-3|NA|NA|TRBV2
TGTGCCAGCAGTGGGCGGCTTCCTAGCACAGATACGCAGTATTTT
CASSGRLPSTDTQYF
>TRBJ2-3|NA|NA|TRBV5-1
TGCGCCAGCAGCTTGGGACACAGCACAGATACGCAGTATTTT
CASSLGHSTDTQYF
>TRBJ2-6|NA|NA|TRBV2
TGTGCCAGCAGACTCCAGAGCTCTGGGGCCAACGTCCTGACTTTC
CASRLQSSGANVLTF
>TRBJ2-7|TRBD2|NA|TRBV7-9
TGTGCCAGCACTGGGGGGGACGAGCAGTACTTC
CASTGGDEQYF
>TRBJ1-6|NA|few|TRBV9
TGTGCCAGCAGCGGGGGAGATTCACCCCTCCACTTT
CASSGGDSPLHF